This TCR beta chain was sequenced during a study of cytomegalovirus exposure and HLA in healthy donors. Study-level background: Unique TCRs numbering some 80 million, obtained from HLA-typed donors, made up an early data release.

From germline, CDR1 is GTSNPN and CDR2 SVGIG (reference sequence). There are 17 residues in the CDR3. V was cut by 0 bases and J by 1 base, with 16 bases left in between. PCR involved 60 Vbeta and 13 Jbeta primers. Method: immunoSEQ multiplex PCR; TCRdb's copy keeps in-frame clones and lacks some. Among 140,000 to 150,000 clones listed, roughly four fifths were seen once. V is TRBV30 and J is TRBJ2-4; possible D gene TRBD2, 6 bases. The sample comprised PBMCs. The receptor was derived from an older woman in good health and CMV-seropositive. CDR3 residues: CAWSVGGGAPAKNIQYF. CDR3 coding DNA: TGTGCCTGGAGTGTAGGAGGAGGGGCGCCGGCCAAAAACATTCAGTACTTC.